This TCR beta chain was found in a study of cytomegalovirus exposure and HLA in healthy donors. Study summary: Approximately 83 million unique TCRs from HLA-typed donors were held in an early data release.

The donors (healthy individuals) were bone marrow donors. On this clone: Its antigen is currently unknown.

Both 60 Vbeta primers and 13 Jbeta primers went into the PCR. Libraries were prepared by immunoSEQ multiplex PCR; TCRdb keeps only in-frame clonotypes and omits some of them. In the table there are fewer than 150,000 clones, about three quarters of which are singletons. Notes on the study in general: According to the study, around 180 TCR beta chains were cytomegalovirus-associated.

Germline V gene lookup returns CDR1 LNHDA and CDR2 SQIVND (reference sequence). The length of the CDR3 is 12 residues. V was clipped by 6 bases and J by 11 bases, with 14 bases between them. The sequencing input was PBMCs. This TCR was sampled from a man in his sixties in good health and CMV-seropositive. The chain is built from TRBV19 and TRBJ1-5; tentatively, D is TRBD1 (5 bases). The DNA for the CDR3 is TGTGCCAGTAGGTTCCAGGGTCGGTCCCAGCATTTT. This gives the protein CASRFQGRSQHF.